This T cell receptor beta chain appears in the sequencing data of a study of cytomegalovirus exposure and HLA in healthy donors. Turning to the study itself: Earlier sequencing of about 179 million T cells yielded around 100 million unique TCR beta sequences. Findings of the study overall: Later, an analysis showed that TCR beta chains associated with HLA were more clonally expanded than others that were equally common. A later analysis reportedly identified an Asian-associated ancestry cluster as carrying fewer N-insertions than the approximately 670-donor mean.

Points on this clone: Antigen specificity is unknown.

Primers included in the PCR were 60 Vbeta and 13 Jbeta primers. Some clones are missing from TCRdb's copy, which holds only in-frame ones; the method was immunoSEQ multiplex PCR. The sample contains approximately 130,000 clones, about 80% of which appear only once. The sequence came from a man aged 45-65 years in good health and CMV-seronegative. What was sequenced was PBMCs.

Written as DNA, the CDR3 is TGTGCCAGCAGCCCGACGGCGGCTTTAATTTCTGAAGCTTTCTTT. Protein sequence: CASSPTAALISEAFF. This chain joins TRBV7-3 and TRBJ1-1; D ambiguous. Germline assignment: CDR1 SGHTA and CDR2 FQGTGA. The V end lost 5 bases, the J end lost 6 bases, and 19 bases lay between the germline ends. This CDR3 comprises 15 residues.